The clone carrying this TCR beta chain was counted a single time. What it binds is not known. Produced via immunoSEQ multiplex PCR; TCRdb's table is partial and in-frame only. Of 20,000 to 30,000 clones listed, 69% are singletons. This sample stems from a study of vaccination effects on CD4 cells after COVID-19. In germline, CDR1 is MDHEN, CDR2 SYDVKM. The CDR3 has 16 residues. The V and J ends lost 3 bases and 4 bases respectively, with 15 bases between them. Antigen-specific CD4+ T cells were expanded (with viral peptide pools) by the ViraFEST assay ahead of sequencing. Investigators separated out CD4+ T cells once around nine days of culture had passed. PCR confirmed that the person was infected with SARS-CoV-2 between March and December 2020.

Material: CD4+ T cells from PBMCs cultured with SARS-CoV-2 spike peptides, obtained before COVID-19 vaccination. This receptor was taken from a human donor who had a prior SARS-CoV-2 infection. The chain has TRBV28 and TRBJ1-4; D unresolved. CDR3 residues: CASSLETWEVNEKLFF. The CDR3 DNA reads TGTGCCAGCAGTTTGGAGACATGGGAGGTTAATGAAAAACTGTTTTTT.